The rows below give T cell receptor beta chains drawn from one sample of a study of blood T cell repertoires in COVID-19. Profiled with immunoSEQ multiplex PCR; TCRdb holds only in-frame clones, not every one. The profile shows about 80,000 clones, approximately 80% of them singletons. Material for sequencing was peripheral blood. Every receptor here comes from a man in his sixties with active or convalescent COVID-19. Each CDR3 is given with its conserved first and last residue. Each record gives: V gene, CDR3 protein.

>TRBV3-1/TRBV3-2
CASSQATPGTQYF
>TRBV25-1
CASSESVTLQGWSEAFF
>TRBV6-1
CASSEGGQDYEQFF
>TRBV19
CASRPTGTVNNQPQHF
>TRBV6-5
CASSRGDRHSPLHF
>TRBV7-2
CASRRSRDRQETQYF
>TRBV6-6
CASSYGDREVKLFF
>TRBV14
CASSQALAGASQYF
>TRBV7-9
CASVLGQGGWTDTQYF
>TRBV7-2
CASSPRLVNEQFF
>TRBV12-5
CASGLVLSGNTEAFF
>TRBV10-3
CAISERGGETQYF
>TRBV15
CATSRVLNQRSSYEQYF
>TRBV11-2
CASSSLRGRDYGYTF
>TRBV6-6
CASSLTDSSYEQYF
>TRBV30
CAWSGKGAGAETQYF
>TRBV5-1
CASTLDGQGNTEAFF
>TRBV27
CASSLGRGPSYEQYF
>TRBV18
CASSPGTGDEKLFF
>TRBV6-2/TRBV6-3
CASSHGDTQYF
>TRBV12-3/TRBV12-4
CASRKTDNQPQHF
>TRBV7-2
CASSRGVAGPFPYEQYF
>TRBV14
CASRHRGNEQFF
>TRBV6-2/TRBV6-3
CASSYPGTVYGYTF
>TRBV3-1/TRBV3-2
CASSQKQEPTYEQYF
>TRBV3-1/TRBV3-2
CASSQGAGANTEAFF
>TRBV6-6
CASSTPEGYYGYTF
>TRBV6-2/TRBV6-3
CASSYRRTYPVDGDTQYF
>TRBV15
CATSPGRDGGYTF
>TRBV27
CASSSRQPTGELFF
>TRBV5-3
CARSLPGVETQYF
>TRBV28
CASSFEGTGIRNTEAFF
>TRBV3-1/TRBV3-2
CASSQFGPYEQYF
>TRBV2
CASGRVAAEITGELFF
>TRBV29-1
CSAAEATGEKLFF
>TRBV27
CASSHLSGSAFF
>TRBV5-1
CASSSPDRVRQETQYF
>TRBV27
CASSTIRSTEAFF
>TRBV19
CASNTAGGSTYEQYF
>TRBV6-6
CASTPGTGVRDTEAFF
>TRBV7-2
CASSPAAKNIQYF
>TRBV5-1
CASSLQGVTYEQYF
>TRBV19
CASRDPMGQGIRDTQYF
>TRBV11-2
CASSPEASGQYGYTF